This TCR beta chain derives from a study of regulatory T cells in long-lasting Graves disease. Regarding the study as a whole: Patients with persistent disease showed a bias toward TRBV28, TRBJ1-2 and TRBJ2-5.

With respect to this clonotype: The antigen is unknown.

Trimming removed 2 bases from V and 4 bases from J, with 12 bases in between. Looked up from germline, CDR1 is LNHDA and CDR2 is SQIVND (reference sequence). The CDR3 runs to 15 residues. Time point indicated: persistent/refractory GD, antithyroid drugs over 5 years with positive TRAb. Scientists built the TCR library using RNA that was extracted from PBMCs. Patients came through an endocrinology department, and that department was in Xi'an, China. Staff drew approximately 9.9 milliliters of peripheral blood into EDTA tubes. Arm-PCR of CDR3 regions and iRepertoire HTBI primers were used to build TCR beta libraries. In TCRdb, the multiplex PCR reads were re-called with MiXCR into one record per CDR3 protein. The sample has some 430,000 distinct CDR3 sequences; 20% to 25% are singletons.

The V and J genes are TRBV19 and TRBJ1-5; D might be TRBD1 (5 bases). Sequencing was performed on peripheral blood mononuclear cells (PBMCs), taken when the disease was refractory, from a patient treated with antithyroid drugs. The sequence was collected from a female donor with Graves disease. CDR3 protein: CASSITRQPNQPQHF. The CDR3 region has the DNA TGTGCCAGTAGTATAACTCGACAGCCAAATCAGCCCCAGCATTTT.